Listed here are 28 T cell receptor beta chains from one sample, sequenced in a study of T-cell reconstitution after alpha-beta-depleted transplantation in children. Unique molecular identifiers tagged the TCRbeta library. Each CDR3 protein gets one entry after TCRdb re-called the PCR reads with MiXCR. The sample holds hundreds of thousands of distinct CDR3 sequences, about 14% seen once. Source: PBMCs, taken from the stem cell graft. Receptors were obtained from a human donor who donated a stem cell graft to a child with Fanconi anemia.

This clonotype was counted only a few times. The chain links TRBV12-3 or TRBV12-4 to TRBJ1-2; 7 nucleotides line up with TRBD1. Losses at the gene ends were 5 bases for V and 8 bases for J; bases not matched to a gene: 11. CDR3 length equals 14 residues. DNA of the CDR3: TGTGCCAGCAGTCCAATTACAGGGGTCTCCGGCTACACCTTC. Translating gives CASSPITGVSGYTF.

The CDR3 DNA follows: TGTGCCAGCTCACCACGGGGGGCCAGCTCCTACGAGCAGTACTTC. Translated, it gives CASSPRGASSYEQYF. The rearrangement uses TRBV18 and TRBJ2-7; either TRBD1 or TRBD2 may supply D (6 bases each). Germline values: CDR1 KGHSH, CDR2 LQKENI. Trimming left V 1 base short and J 0 bases short, with 10 bases between. The CDR3 contains 15 residues.

This clonotype was detected many times. This sequence joins TRBV7-6 and TRBJ1-3; no definite D call. The CDR3 spans 15 residues. V was shortened by 2 bases and J by 1 base, with 9 bases between the two germline ends. The germline V gene has CDR1 SGHVS and CDR2 FNYEAQ. Written as DNA, the CDR3 is TGTGCCAGCAGCTTACTTAGGGCATCTGGAAACACCATATATTTT. It yields the protein CASSLLRASGNTIYF.

CDR3 sequence: CASIQGGAGRIYEQYF. The CDR3 nucleotides read TGTGCCAGCATCCAAGGTGGGGCAGGGCGGATCTACGAGCAGTACTTC. The chain links TRBV6-2 or TRBV6-3 to TRBJ2-7, with D perhaps TRBD1 (5 bases). Germline V gene sequence: CDR1 MNHEY, CDR2 SVGEGT. The CDR3 is 16 amino acids. Between the trimmed V and J ends, which lost 7 bases and 3 bases, there was a span of 22 bases.

The CDR3: CASSKPDGVGEQYF. CDR3 bases: TGCGCCAGCAGCAAACCCGACGGCGTAGGCGAGCAGTACTTC. The chain couples TRBV5-1 to TRBJ2-7; D is unclear. V was shortened by 4 bases and J by 6 bases, with 17 bases between the two germline ends. Germline CDR1 reads SGHRS; CDR2 reads YFSETQ. The CDR3 sequence is 14 residues long.

This clonotype was detected a few times. The V and J genes are TRBV12-3 or TRBV12-4 and TRBJ2-1; D is undetermined. The CDR3 covers 13 residues. Trimming removed 4 bases from V and 0 bases from J, with 4 bases in between. The CDR3 nucleotides read TGTGCCAGCAGTTATGACTCCTACAATGAGCAGTTCTTC. It codes for CASSYDSYNEQFF.

J is TRBJ2-3 and V is TRBV15, with 10 bases identical to TRBD1. CDR3 length equals 17 residues. Germline-derived CDR1 and CDR2 are LNHNV and YYDKDF (reference sequence). V lost 5 bases and J lost 2; bases outside the gene matches: 10. CDR3 nucleotides: TGTGCCACCAGCTTCAGACAGGGGGCTTTATCCACAGATACGCAGTATTTT. Amino acids: CATSFRQGALSTDTQYF. Supplemented by reference TRBV15 and TRBJ2-3, the full variable domain reads DAMVIQNPRYQVTQFGKPVTLSCSQTLNHNVMYWYQQKSSQAPKLLFHYYDKDFNNEADTPDNFQSRRPNTSFCFLDIRSPGLGDTAMYLCATSFRQGALSTDTQYFGPGTRLTVL.

This clonotype has only one observation. The V gene is TRBV10-2, the J gene TRBJ1-5, with D possibly being TRBD1 (6 bases). The CDR3 is 13 amino acids. Per germline, CDR1 WSHSY and CDR2 SAAADI. The V gene lost 8 bases and the J gene lost 4 bases, with 12 bases spanning the gap. CDR3 in amino acids: CASRDTPNQPQHF. The CDR3 bases are TGCGCCAGCCGGGACACACCTAATCAGCCCCAGCATTTT.

This clonotype has more than one count but fewer than ten. V gene TRBV29-1 combines with J gene TRBJ2-5; the match to TRBD2 covers 10 bases. Trimming cost V 6 bases and J 0 bases; bases outside gene matches: 7. In germline, CDR1 is SQVTM, CDR2 ANQGSEA. The CDR3 has 15 amino acids. As DNA, the CDR3 is TGCAGCGTGGATTTAGCGGGGGGTAACCAAGAGACCCAGTACTTC. Protein: CSVDLAGGNQETQYF.

This clonotype was counted ten times or more. This chain joins TRBV7-6 and TRBJ2-7, with a tentative D call TRBD2 (6 bases). This CDR3 spans 15 amino acids. CDR1 is SGHVS, CDR2 FNYEAQ, per germline. V lost 1 base, J lost 2 bases, and 12 bases lay in between. As DNA, the CDR3 is TGTGCCAGCAGCTTAGATGTTAGCGGAGCCTACGAGCAGTACTTC. It encodes CASSLDVSGAYEQYF.

In this sample, this clonotype turned up many times. The chain carries TRBV5-5 and TRBJ1-3; maybe TRBD1 (6 bases). The CDR3 loop spans 16 amino acids. V was pared by 4 bases and J by 1 base, with 15 bases between. Germline loops: CDR1 SGHKS, CDR2 YYEKEE (reference sequence). The CDR3 region is CASSDYRVRSGNTIYF. In DNA form, the CDR3 reads TGTGCCAGCAGCGACTACAGGGTTCGATCTGGAAACACCATATATTTT.

The table lists this clonotype with many counts. This chain's CDR3 is CSARERTGELFF. The CDR3 nucleotides are TGCAGTGCTAGAGAACGCACCGGGGAGCTGTTTTTT. This chain uses TRBV20-1 with TRBJ2-2; D is uncertain. Trimming removed 0 bases from V and 4 bases from J, with 3 bases in between. Looked up from germline, CDR1 is DFQATT and CDR2 is SNEGSKA (reference sequence). This CDR3 comprises 12 residues.

This clonotype was recorded a few times. The V call is TRBV24-1, the J call TRBJ2-4; 7 positions agree with TRBD1. This CDR3 comprises 12 residues. After removal of 6 bases from V and 9 bases from J, the junction contained 4 bases not matched to a gene. Germline CDR1 is KGHDR and CDR2 is SFDVKD. The CDR3, as DNA: TGTGCCACCAGTCAACAGGGGTTCATTCAGTACTTC. It encodes CATSQQGFIQYF.

J is TRBJ1-3 and V is TRBV10-3, with 9 bases matching TRBD1. V gave up 2 bases and J gave up 0 bases; unmatched junction bases: 2. Germline V lookup: CDR1 ENHRY, CDR2 SYGVKD. The CDR3 has 16 amino acids. The CDR3 coding sequence is TGTGCCATCAGTGAGGGGACAGGGCACTCTGGAAACACCATATATTTT. Translated: CAISEGTGHSGNTIYF.

The chain employs TRBV5-1 and TRBJ2-1, with no clear D. This CDR3 comprises 11 residues. Germline V lookup: CDR1 SGHRS, CDR2 YFSETQ. The V end lost 0 bases, the J end lost 15 bases, and 10 bases lay between the germline ends. CDR3 coding DNA: TGCGCCAGCAGCTTGGACAGTCGGCCGTTCTTC. It translates to CASSLDSRPFF.

CDR3 residues: CASSFSRIPSNTGELFF. The CDR3, as DNA: TGTGCCAGCAGTTTCTCCAGGATCCCCTCGAACACCGGGGAGCTGTTTTTT. The chain is built from TRBV6-2 or TRBV6-3 and TRBJ2-2; D gene ambiguous. The CDR3 is made up of 17 amino acids. The germline gives CDR1 MNHEY, CDR2 SVGEGT. Trimming removed 4 bases from V and 0 bases from J, with 15 bases in between.

This clonotype was picked up a small number of times. CDR3 coding DNA: TGCAGTGCTGGGCCGGGGGGCCAGGTACAGTACTTC. This sequence encodes CSAGPGGQVQYF. The gene calls are TRBV20-1 and TRBJ2-7, with a weak D call TRBD2 (7 bases). In germline, CDR1 is DFQATT, CDR2 SNEGSKA (reference sequence). This CDR3 region has 12 residues. Deletions cut 5 bases from V and 10 bases from J, with 18 bases between.

DNA for the CDR3: TGTGCCAGCAGCTTGGACAGAACTGGCTACACCTTC. This translates into CASSLDRTGYTF. The J gene is TRBJ1-2, the V gene TRBV7-2, with D tentatively TRBD1 (6 bases). V lost 3 bases to trimming and J lost 7 bases, with 9 bases between them. Germline V lookup: CDR1 SGHTA, CDR2 FQGNSA. This CDR3 comprises 12 residues. The entire variable domain, with the rest obtained from reference TRBV7-2 and TRBJ1-2, is as follows: GAGVSQSPSNKVTEKGKDVELRCDPISGHTALYWYRQSLGQGLEFLIYFQGNSAPDKSGLPSDRFSAERTGGSVSTLTIQRTQQEDSAVYLCASSLDRTGYTFGSGTRLTVV.

There are a few counts of this clonotype. CDR3 sequence (DNA): TGTGCCAGTAGCCTTGGGTCCCCTACCTATGAGCAGTTCTTC. Translating it yields CASSLGSPTYEQFF. V is TRBV19 and J is TRBJ2-1; no firm D call. The CDR3 is made up of 14 amino acids. CDR1 is LNHDA and CDR2 is SQIVND in the germline V gene (reference sequence). Trimming left V 6 bases short and J 8 bases short, with 17 bases between.

This clonotype appeared many times. V gene TRBV20-1 combines with J gene TRBJ1-6; D ambiguous. The CDR3 runs to 14 residues. Trimming removed 6 bases at V and 10 bases at J, with 19 bases between. CDR1 DFQATT and CDR2 SNEGSKA come from the germline V gene (reference sequence). The CDR3 nucleotides read TGCAGTGCACCATCTTCGGCAGATGGATCACCCCTCCACTTT. It yields the protein CSAPSSADGSPLHF.

The chain employs TRBV24-1 and TRBJ2-3; 7 bases map to TRBD1. This CDR3 has 17 amino acids. The V gene's germline CDR1 is KGHDR and CDR2 SFDVKD. V was clipped by 3 bases and J by 4 bases; unmatched bases: 12. CDR3 amino acids: CATSDPDKGAEADTQYF. The CDR3 DNA follows: TGTGCCACCAGTGATCCCGACAAGGGGGCAGAGGCAGATACGCAGTATTTT.

The chain links TRBV2 to TRBJ2-3; D is ambiguous. The CDR3 is 12 residues long. The V and J ends lost 6 bases and 2 bases respectively, with 6 bases between them. Germline CDR1 and CDR2: SNHLY and FYNNEI. The CDR3 sequence: CASSVVTDTQYF. CDR3 DNA sequence: TGTGCCAGCAGCGTCGTCACAGATACGCAGTATTTT.

V is TRBV15 and J is TRBJ2-3; the match to TRBD1 covers 7 bases. Germline assignment: CDR1 LNHNV and CDR2 YYDKDF (reference sequence). Trimming removed 0 bases from V and 4 bases from J; junction bases left unmatched: 4. The CDR3 runs 15 residues. DNA of the CDR3: TGTGCCACCAGCAGAGATCGACAGGGCCCAGATACGCAGTATTTT. Residues: CATSRDRQGPDTQYF.

This clonotype appeared a few times. The V call is TRBV30, the J call TRBJ2-6; D perhaps matches TRBD1 (5 bases). This CDR3 region has 15 residues. CDR1 GTSNPN and CDR2 SVGIG come from the germline V gene (reference sequence). Between the trimmed V and J ends, which lost 5 bases and 0 bases, there was a span of 11 bases. This CDR3 reads CAWHPGFSGANVLTF. DNA of the CDR3: TGTGCCTGGCACCCAGGGTTCTCTGGGGCCAACGTCCTGACTTTC.

The chain joins TRBV7-6 to TRBJ1-1; D may be TRBD1 (5 bases). This CDR3 is built from 12 residues. V lost 4 bases and J 7 bases, leaving 10 bases between the germline ends. The V gene's germline CDR1 is SGHVS and CDR2 FNYEAQ. The CDR3 sequence: CASSWGGGEAFF. The CDR3 DNA is TGTGCCAGCAGCTGGGGGGGTGGTGAAGCTTTCTTT.

The CDR3 spells CSAERDGLAKNIQYF. The CDR3 nucleotides read TGCAGTGCGGAAAGAGACGGTCTAGCCAAAAACATTCAGTACTTC. The genes are TRBV20-1 and TRBJ2-4; no reliable D call. Germline CDR1 is DFQATT and CDR2 is SNEGSKA (reference sequence). The CDR3 loop spans 15 amino acids. Trimming stripped 6 bases from V and 0 bases from J, with 15 bases between.

This clonotype was seen ten or more times. V usage is TRBV20-1 and J usage is TRBJ2-7; unclear D gene. Between the trimmed V and J ends, which lost 2 bases and 7 bases, there was a span of 18 bases. In germline, CDR1 is DFQATT, CDR2 SNEGSKA (reference sequence). The CDR3 covers 14 residues. The CDR3 is CSARPLLIVHEQYF. CDR3 nucleotides: TGCAGTGCTAGACCACTGCTCATAGTCCATGAGCAGTACTTC.

The sample holds many counts of this clonotype. The rearrangement joins TRBV6-2 or TRBV6-3 to TRBJ2-7, with no clear D. Trimming shortened V by 4 bases and J by 0 bases, and 10 bases separated the two germline ends. The germline gives CDR1 MNHEY, CDR2 SVGEGT. The CDR3 is 14 residues long. The CDR3 sequence is CASSFSDGSYEQYV. The CDR3 bases are TGTGCCAGCAGTTTCTCCGATGGCTCCTACGAGCAGTACGTC.